This T cell receptor (beta chain) stems from a study of blood T cells in healthy people across ages. Whole-study findings and limits: Bulk PBMC profiling left naive and antigen-experienced comparisons inconclusive. Greater diversity and more naive CD4+ cells were seen in long-lived donors than in aged donors.

A remark on this clonotype: What it recognizes is unknown.

A second 7 to 11 cycle PCR used barcoded and J-beta primers. TCRdb reprocessed the 5' RACE reads with MiXCR, giving one entry per CDR3 protein. In the table there are about 1.4 million distinct CDR3 sequences, approximately 59% of which are singletons. Germline V gene data show CDR1 as MNHEY and CDR2 as SMNVEV (reference sequence). This CDR3 is built from 20 residues. J gave up 0 bases and V 1 base, and 11 bases lay outside the gene matches. The sample consisted of blood. This receptor was taken from a young man in good health. The V and J genes are TRBV27 and TRBJ2-5, with TRBD2 matching over 13 bases. CDR3: CASSLFGEMTSGRNQETQYF. The CDR3 DNA is TGTGCCAGCAGTTTATTTGGTGAGATGACTAGCGGGAGGAACCAAGAGACCCAGTACTTC.